The T cell receptor beta chain under discussion was sequenced for a study of post-analysis software for immune sequencing data. Trimming pared 4 bases from V and 8 bases from J, leaving 12 bases between. Germline V gene data show CDR1 as SNHLY and CDR2 as FYNNEI. The CDR3 runs to 13 residues. Notes on this clonotype: What it binds is not known.

Unique-molecular-identifier-tagged TCR beta cDNA libraries were used. Roughly 500,000 cDNA molecules were obtained from roughly 1.1 to 9.2 million T cells. One entry per CDR3 protein results from TCRdb running MiXCR on the PCR reads. The table includes approximately 360,000 distinct CDR3 sequences, roughly 36% detected once. Overall study results and limits: Controls had lower frequencies than patients of a few TRBV segments, which included TRBV5-6, TRBV5-1 and TRBV20-1. Significantly decreased normalized Chao1 diversity was recorded for multiple sclerosis patients relative to controls.

This receptor was identified in a girl between 5 and 17 years old with multiple sclerosis. The material sequenced was blood. The chain combines TRBV2 with TRBJ2-1, with D perhaps matching TRBD1 (5 bases). For the CDR3, the DNA is TGTGCCAGCAGTGGTGGACACTTCGATGAGCAGTTCTTC. Amino acids: CASSGGHFDEQFF.